This T cell receptor beta chain originates from a study of response to subunit inactivated influenza vaccine (dated by TCRdb to the late 2010s). About the investigation overall: Deep quantitative profiling of the T cell receptor repertoire was used in the study to follow responses to a trivalent subunit inactivated influenza vaccine. The research as a whole found: According to the authors, only a limited number of new T cells may be recruited by each seasonal influenza vaccination.

The method behind the library was RT-PCR. The run used an Illumina HiSeq 2500. TCRdb cleaned the public reads at Q25 with fastp, built clones with MiXCR and kept in-frame beta chains. Every distinct CDR3 protein forms one entry, paired with its most common genes and DNA. Across this sample there are about 540,000 distinct CDR3 sequences, with 20% to 25% seen only once. The top ten hold about 3% of the sample. The CDR3 has 16 amino acids, counting the end cysteine and phenylalanine. Only CDR3 DNA is held: 48 bases, read in frame from base 1. In the germline V gene, CDR1 corresponds to LGHNA and CDR2 to YNFKEQ. The germline V and J ends show losses of 1 base and 7 bases respectively, and no gene match explains 8 bases of the junction. As for this clonotype: Which antigen it targets is not known. No qualities accompany the bases; no much larger clone lies one base away.

The same data also went into a second study, on T cells expressing NK-cell markers. The second source states: 5'RACE template switching, by which a universal primer site and unique molecular identifiers were added, was used to make TCR beta cDNA libraries. About 8 donors provided sorted CD3+CD56+NKG2C+, CD3+CD56+NKG2C- and CD3+CD56-NKG2C+ T-cell subsets, whose TCR beta-chain repertoires were profiled. Of the eight sequenced donors, seven were found to be HCMV-seropositive and one was found to be HCMV-seronegative. To restrict sorting to alphabetaTCR-expressing T cells, an anti-gammadeltaTCR antibody was added in several experiments. For over five donors, the dominant CD3+CD56+NKG2C+ clonotypes were among the top 10 CD8+ clonotypes and accounted for roughly 1.0-7.5% of CD8+ T cells. Those dominant clonotypes were again the most abundant among CD3+CD56-NKG2C+ cells in a few donors, at about 28.3-60.1%. Whether the expanded NKG2C-expressing T cell clones were specific for HCMV antigens was left unclear. The study sequenced eight donors, all healthy volunteers chosen at random: three men and five women. A commercial ELISA kit detecting HCMV-specific IgG in serum was used to determine HCMV serostatus. Ficoll density gradient centrifugation was used to isolate peripheral blood mononuclear cells from blood. Magnetic immunoseparation with Miltenyi isolation kits was used to isolate CD4+ and CD8+ T cells from PBMC. cDNA synthesis was primed from the TCR beta constant segment, followed by two successive PCR amplification steps. Libraries were sequenced as 2 x 150 bp reads on Illumina HiSeq 2000/2500, MiSeq or NextSeq. MIGEC was used to demultiplex reads and group reads by UMI, and MiTCR was used to assemble and quantify clonotypes. To remove erroneous sequences, TCR cDNA sequences were retained only when supported by two or more reads. Downstream repertoire analysis used the tcR package, and clonotypes were matched across fractions by CDR3 nucleotide sequence plus V segment. VDJmatch was used to annotate antigen specificity against VDJdb, with one amino acid substitution in CDR3 permitted.

The chain is assembled from TRBV4-2 and TRBJ2-7; 12 bases in the middle match TRBD1. The clonotype comes from a man in his forties or fifties who received an inactivated influenza vaccine. Donor details come from another sample of the same person, matched by shared clones. The sequencing used CD4+ T cells sorted from PBMCs, collected roughly 13 days after vaccination. The sequence in DNA is TGTGCCAGCAGCCAAGCGCTGGGACAGGGGGCAGGGGAGCAGTACTTC. Its protein is CASSQALGQGAGEQYF.